The 16 T cell receptor beta chains given below trace back to one sample, sequenced in a study of CD8 T cells in Susac syndrome. Roughly 0.45 to 1 ug RNA was reverse transcribed with random hexamers. Each CDR3 protein gets one entry after TCRdb re-called the immunoSEQ multiplex PCR reads with MiXCR. The repertoire holds 150,000 to 200,000 distinct CDR3 sequences, with 93% as singletons. Sequenced material: CD4+ T cells from PBMCs. Receptors were obtained from a human donor in good health.

The chain couples TRBV3-1 to TRBJ1-1, with D possibly being TRBD1 (5 bases). Germline assignment: CDR1 LGHDT and CDR2 YNNKEL (reference sequence). The CDR3 has 17 amino acids. V dropped 5 bases and J dropped 8 bases, with 27 bases sitting between them. The CDR3 DNA is TGTGCCAGCAGCAAAAATGCGGTGGGGCGGCCGAGCGGCGAAGCTTTCTTT. It encodes CASSKNAVGRPSGEAFF. The full variable domain, its missing parts supplied by reference TRBV3-1 and TRBJ1-1, is DTAVSQTPKYLVTQMGNDKSIKCEQNLGHDTMYWYKQDSKKFLKIMFSYNNKELIINETVPNRFSPKSPDKAHLNLHINSLELGDSAVYFCASSKNAVGRPSGEAFFGQGTRLTVV.

The chain joins TRBV28 to TRBJ1-5; D gene unclear. Deletions cut 7 bases from V and 2 bases from J, with 9 bases between. There are 13 residues in the CDR3. Germline loops: CDR1 MDHEN, CDR2 SYDVKM. CDR3: CASKRRGNQPQHF. Here the CDR3 DNA reads TGTGCCAGCAAACGGAGGGGCAATCAGCCCCAGCATTTT.

The rearrangement uses TRBV5-4 and TRBJ2-3; perhaps D is TRBD1 or TRBD2 (6 bases each). V lost 0 bases to trimming and J lost 6 bases, with 11 bases between them. The germline V gene has CDR1 SGHNT and CDR2 YYREEE (reference sequence). The CDR3 contains 14 residues. For the CDR3, the DNA is TGTGCCAGCAGCTTGGAACGGGGGCCCGATACGCAGTATTTT. Translating gives CASSLERGPDTQYF.

Many counts were recorded for this clonotype. This chain joins TRBV7-3 and TRBJ2-6; D gene uncertain. Germline V CDR1 and CDR2: SGHTA, FQGTGA. The CDR3 has 14 amino acids. V lost 6 bases and J 0 bases, leaving 6 bases between the germline ends. The DNA of the CDR3 is TGTGCCAGCAGTTTGTCCTCTGGGGCCAACGTCCTGACTTTC. Amino acid sequence: CASSLSSGANVLTF.

CDR3 protein: CSVDRPKQPNQPQHF. The CDR3 nucleotides read TGCAGCGTGGACAGGCCAAAACAACCTAATCAGCCCCAGCATTTT. The V and J genes are TRBV29-1 and TRBJ1-5; TRBD1 matches 7 bases. Germline V gives CDR1 SQVTM, CDR2 ANQGSEA. The CDR3 has 15 residues. V lost 6 bases to trimming and J lost 4 bases; unmatched junction nucleotides: 12.

This clonotype was recorded once. The chain has TRBV29-1 and TRBJ2-1, with D perhaps matching TRBD1 (6 bases). CDR3 length: 12 amino acids. The V end was cut by 6 bases, the J end by 6 bases, with 12 bases between. Germline V gene lookup returns CDR1 SQVTM and CDR2 ANQGSEA. CDR3 coding DNA: TGCAGCGTACGCGCAGGGGTCAATGAGCAGTTCTTC. Translated: CSVRAGVNEQFF.

This clonotype was observed once. V and J are TRBV7-2 and TRBJ2-7; D tentatively reads TRBD1 or TRBD2 (5 bases each). The CDR3 runs to 16 residues. Germline CDR1 and CDR2: SGHTA and FQGNSA. V was shortened by 5 bases and J by 7 bases, with 24 bases between the two germline ends. The DNA of the CDR3 is TGTGCCAGCAGCAGACTTCCGGGACCCACGGCGGTTGAGCAGTACGTC. Amino acids: CASSRLPGPTAVEQYV.

The gene calls are TRBV6-6 and TRBJ1-5; 8 bases match TRBD1. The CDR3 totals 15 residues. The germline V gene has CDR1 MNHNY and CDR2 SVGAGI (reference sequence). The V segment lost 6 bases and the J segment 0 bases; nucleotides outside the gene matches: 4. CDR3 loop: CASSQTGDSNQPQHF. In DNA, the CDR3 is TGTGCCAGCAGCCAGACAGGGGATAGCAATCAGCCCCAGCATTTT.

The chain recombines TRBV25-1 with TRBJ1-2; D gene unclear. V gave up 6 bases and J gave up 7 bases, with 12 bases separating them. The CDR3 length is 12 residues. Germline V gene sequence: CDR1 MGHDK, CDR2 SYGVNS. In nucleotides, the CDR3 is TGTGCCAGCAGGTCGACCAATCGTGGCTACACCTTC. Protein sequence: CASRSTNRGYTF.

The V gene is TRBV30, the J gene TRBJ2-4, with D possibly being TRBD1 (5 bases). In germline, CDR1 is GTSNPN, CDR2 SVGIG (reference sequence). The germline V and J ends were trimmed by 0 bases and 6 bases, with 12 bases remaining between them. CDR3 length equals 14 residues. CDR3 sequence (DNA): TGTGCCTGGAGTGTAAACGGACAATTAAACATTCAGTACTTC. The encoded protein is CAWSVNGQLNIQYF.

The rearrangement joins TRBV7-2 to TRBJ1-2, with D unresolved. V was pared by 5 bases and J by 7 bases, with 17 bases between. CDR3 length: 14 residues. Germline CDR1 SGHTA, CDR2 FQGNSA. The CDR3, as DNA: TGTGCCAGCAGCCCGATCGGGGTTAGTGGTGGCTACACCTTC. The encoded protein is CASSPIGVSGGYTF.

The J gene is TRBJ2-5, the V gene TRBV30; D remains ambiguous. This CDR3 comprises 11 residues. V lost 0 bases, J lost 4 bases, and 3 bases lay in between. The germline gives CDR1 GTSNPN, CDR2 SVGIG (reference sequence). In DNA, the CDR3 is TGTGCCTGGAGTGTAGCAGAGACCCAGTACTTC. It translates to CAWSVAETQYF.

The chain employs TRBV15 and TRBJ1-4; TRBD1 aligns across 7 bases. The CDR3 is 13 residues long. CDR1 and CDR2 from the germline V gene are LNHNV and YYDKDF (reference sequence). V gave up 8 bases and J gave up 8 bases; unmatched junction bases: 8. The CDR3 sequence is CATHGQVDEKLFF. The CDR3 nucleotides read TGTGCCACCCACGGACAGGTCGACGAAAAACTGTTTTTT.

The chain's CDR3 is CASSPHPLTSGGNRPQYF. The CDR3 nucleotides are TGTGCCAGCAGTCCGCACCCACTGACTAGCGGGGGGAACCGACCGCAGTATTTT. The V call is TRBV12-3 or TRBV12-4, the J call TRBJ2-3; 13 bases agree with TRBD2. J was trimmed by 10 bases and V by 5 bases; bases with no gene match: 18. The CDR3 consists of 18 residues.

This chain links TRBV29-1 with TRBJ1-2; D not resolved. The germline CDR1 and CDR2 sequences are SQVTM and ANQGSEA. The CDR3 is 13 residues long. V gave up 2 bases and J gave up 4 bases, with 11 bases separating them. As DNA, the CDR3 is TGCAGCGTTGAAAACCACGGGAGCTATGGCTACACCTTC. This translates into CSVENHGSYGYTF.

V gene TRBV5-1 combines with J gene TRBJ1-2, with 7 bases aligning to TRBD1. Per the germline V gene, CDR1 is SGHRS and CDR2 is YFSETQ. The trim removed 5 bases at V and 4 bases at J, leaving 5 bases unmatched. The CDR3 is 13 amino acids. The CDR3 is CASSNTGAYGYTF. CDR3 sequence (DNA): TGCGCCAGCAGTAATACAGGGGCCTATGGCTACACCTTC.